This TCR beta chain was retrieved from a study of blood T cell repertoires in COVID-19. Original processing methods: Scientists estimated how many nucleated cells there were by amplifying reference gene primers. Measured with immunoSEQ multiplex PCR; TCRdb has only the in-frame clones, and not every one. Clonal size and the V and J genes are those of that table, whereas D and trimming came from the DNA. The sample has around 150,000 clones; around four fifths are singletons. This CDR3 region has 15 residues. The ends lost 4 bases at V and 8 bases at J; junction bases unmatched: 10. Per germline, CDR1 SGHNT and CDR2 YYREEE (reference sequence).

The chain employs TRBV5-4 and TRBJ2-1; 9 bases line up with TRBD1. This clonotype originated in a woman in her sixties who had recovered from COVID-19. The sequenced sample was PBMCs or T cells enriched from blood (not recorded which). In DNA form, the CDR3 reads TGTGCCAGCAGCGTACCACAGGGGGCATCCGATGAGCAGTTCTTC. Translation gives CASSVPQGASDEQFF. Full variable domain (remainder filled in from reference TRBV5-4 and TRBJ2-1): ETGVTQSPTHLIKTRGQQVTLRCSSQSGHNTVSWYQQALGQGPQFIFQYYREEENGRGNFPPRFSGLQFPNYSSELNVNALELDDSALYLCASSVPQGASDEQFFGPGTRLTVL.